The present entry profiles one T cell receptor beta chain with its context. The conserved closing phenylalanine or tryptophan is absent in this CDR3, likely reflecting a read error. Because the CDR3's place on the DNA is in doubt, the DNA is left out and the CDR3 is given as listed by TCRdb. This specimen comes from a study of tumor and adjacent non-tumor tissue in lung cancer. This sample's RNA came from whole unsorted tissue. Germline CDR1 and CDR2: MNHNS and SASEGT. The length of the CDR3 is 12 amino acids, counting both ends. A modified ARM-PCR protocol with three rounds of nested PCR amplified TCRbeta. TCRdb reprocessed the multiplex PCR reads via MiXCR and lists one record per CDR3 protein. The sample yields fewer than 120,000 distinct CDR3 sequences, approximately 87% seen once.

This chain connects TRBV6-1 to TRBJ1-2; the table's D call, TRBD1, was not checked against the DNA. Material: lung tumor tissue. This clonotype was sampled from a man between 65 and 85 years old with non-small cell lung cancer. CDR3 amino acids: CVSSEMDREKTY.